This T cell receptor (beta chain) came from a study of control samples from healthy donors and cancer patients. V dropped 11 bases and J dropped 1 base, with 14 bases sitting between them. The CDR3 is 13 residues long. The germline gives CDR1 ENHRY, CDR2 SYGVKD. The protocol was immunoSEQ multiplex PCR, while the TCRdb copy is restricted to in-frame clones and leaves out a portion. The table lists 150,000 to 200,000 clones, 90% of them singletons. The table lists this clone with a count of one. The sequenced material came from blood. V and J are TRBV10-3 and TRBJ1-2; D gene uncertain. This sequence originates from a woman in her forties or fifties in good health. The CDR3 protein is CAAEEGLNYGYTF. The CDR3 DNA sequence: TGTGCCGCCGAAGAAGGCCTTAACTATGGCTACACCTTC.